Presented here are 32 T cell receptor beta chains from one specimen sequenced in a study of cytomegalovirus exposure and HLA in healthy donors. The PCR contained 60 Vbeta and 13 Jbeta primers. TCRdb's table, derived via immunoSEQ multiplex PCR, lists solely in-frame clones and lacks some. The sample holds about 200,000 clones, around 76% seen once. The material sequenced was PBMCs. The receptors were gathered from a man in his forties in good health and CMV-seropositive.

This clone was recorded a few times. The chain joins TRBV27 to TRBJ2-5, with TRBD1 matching over 7 bases. There are 12 residues in the CDR3. Unmatched junction bases numbered 3, after V lost 6 bases and J lost 5 bases. Germline CDR1 reads MNHEY; CDR2 reads SMNVEV (reference sequence). CDR3 sequence reads: CASSRGSETQYF. The CDR3 DNA reads as TGTGCCAGCAGCAGGGGGAGCGAGACCCAGTACTTC.

The chain joins TRBV5-1 to TRBJ2-4; 7 positions match TRBD1. The CDR3 spans 14 residues. The J segment lost 8 bases and the V segment lost 0 bases, leaving 5 bases of the junction unmatched. Germline CDR1 SGHRS, CDR2 YFSETQ. In DNA form, the CDR3 reads TGCGCCAGCAGCTTGGGGGACGACAGGGACATTCAGTACTTC. Protein sequence: CASSLGDDRDIQYF.

The chain joins TRBV18 to TRBJ1-5; D gene uncertain. V was trimmed by 2 bases and J by 3 bases, leaving 8 bases between them. This CDR3 region has 14 residues. CDR1 and CDR2 (germline): KGHSH, LQKENI. The CDR3 loop reads CASSPGHNNQPQHF. In DNA, the CDR3 is TGTGCCAGCTCACCAGGGCATAACAATCAGCCCCAGCATTTT.

V gene TRBV27 combines with J gene TRBJ2-1; D gene ambiguous. V dropped 8 bases and J dropped 0 bases, with 14 bases sitting between them. There are 15 residues in the CDR3. The germline gives CDR1 MNHEY, CDR2 SMNVEV (reference sequence). The CDR3 loop is CASLSGHSSYNEQFF. CDR3 nucleotides: TGTGCCAGCTTGTCAGGTCACAGCTCCTACAATGAGCAGTTCTTC.

CDR3 in DNA: TGTGCCAGCAGTCCCCCGGGGGGCCACGAGCAGTACTTC. Amino acids: CASSPPGGHEQYF. The chain links TRBV27 to TRBJ2-7, with D perhaps TRBD2 (7 bases). CDR1 is MNHEY and CDR2 is SMNVEV in the germline V gene (reference sequence). The CDR3 is made up of 13 amino acids. Trimming shortened V by 5 bases and J by 5 bases, and 13 bases separated the two germline ends.

This clone was counted between two and nine times. The chain has TRBV13 and TRBJ1-1, with a weak D call TRBD1 (5 bases). The V and J ends lost 4 bases and 1 base respectively, with 7 bases between them. Germline assignment: CDR1 PRHDT and CDR2 FYEKMQ (reference sequence). This CDR3 is built from 13 residues. CDR3 nucleotides: TGTGCCAGCAGCTCGACAGCGAACACTGAAGCTTTCTTT. Its protein product is CASSSTANTEAFF.

The gene calls are TRBV7-9 and TRBJ2-3; TRBD2 aligns across 12 bases. This CDR3 is 15 amino acids long. Germline values: CDR1 SEHNR, CDR2 FQNEAQ (reference sequence). Losses at the gene ends were 4 bases for V and 3 bases for J; bases not matched to a gene: 2. The CDR3: CASSSGLAGTDTQYF. In DNA, the CDR3 is TGTGCCAGCAGCTCAGGACTAGCGGGAACAGATACGCAGTATTTT.

The rearrangement joins TRBV27 to TRBJ2-2, with 12 bases that match TRBD2. The ends lost 3 bases at V and 8 bases at J; junction bases unmatched: 16. CDR1 is MNHEY and CDR2 is SMNVEV in the germline V gene (reference sequence). The CDR3 loop spans 19 amino acids. The CDR3 nucleotides are TGTGCCAGCAGTTTCTCCTCGGGGACTAGCGGGCTCCTAGGGGGGGAGCTGTTTTTT. Its protein is CASSFSSGTSGLLGGELFF.

The chain has TRBV16 and TRBJ2-7, with D hard to call. The CDR3 loop spans 12 amino acids. The V and J ends lost 0 bases and 2 bases respectively, with 2 bases between them. Germline loops: CDR1 KGHSY, CDR2 FQNENV. The CDR3 loop reads CASSQSAYEQYF. In DNA form, the CDR3 reads TGTGCCAGCAGCCAATCCGCCTACGAGCAGTACTTC.

This chain uses TRBV30 with TRBJ2-3; 7 nucleotides match TRBD2. Trimming removed 3 bases from V and 4 bases from J; junction bases left unmatched: 4. CDR1 is GTSNPN, CDR2 SVGIG, per germline (reference sequence). This CDR3 is 13 amino acids long. CDR3 in DNA: TGTGCCTGGAGGACTAGCTTGGCAGATACGCAGTATTTT. Protein product: CAWRTSLADTQYF.

The chain joins TRBV5-1 to TRBJ1-1; D is unresolved. The germline V gene has CDR1 SGHRS and CDR2 YFSETQ. The ends were cut back, 0 bases at V and 1 base at J, with 10 bases in the middle. The CDR3 contains 15 residues. CDR3 loop: CASSLAGEWNTEAFF. Written as DNA, the CDR3 is TGCGCCAGCAGCTTGGCCGGGGAGTGGAACACTGAAGCTTTCTTT.

This clone has a single count. The gene calls are TRBV30 and TRBJ2-5, with D possibly matching TRBD1 (6 bases). This CDR3 has 12 amino acids. Per germline, CDR1 GTSNPN and CDR2 SVGIG (reference sequence). V was shortened by 0 bases and J by 11 bases, with 13 bases between the two germline ends. The chain's CDR3 is CAWSVGARGQYF. CDR3 bases: TGTGCCTGGAGTGTGGGGGCTAGAGGGCAGTACTTC.

This chain uses TRBV6-1 with TRBJ1-3; 10 nucleotides match TRBD1. CDR3 length: 16 amino acids. CDR1 is MNHNS and CDR2 is SASEGT in the germline V gene. V dropped 4 bases and J dropped 3; count of bases not matched to a gene: 6. The CDR3 reads CASSAQDRGVGNTIYF. CDR3 DNA sequence: TGTGCCAGCAGTGCCCAGGACAGGGGGGTTGGAAACACCATATATTTT.

V usage is TRBV6-4 and J usage is TRBJ2-5, with TRBD2 as a possible D gene (6 bases). V was shortened by 4 bases and J by 5 bases, with 11 bases between the two germline ends. The CDR3 has 13 amino acids. Germline values: CDR1 MRHNA, CDR2 SNTAGT. The CDR3 spells CASSAAAGETQYF. CDR3 DNA: TGTGCCAGCAGTGCGGCCGCGGGGGAGACCCAGTACTTC.

This rearrangement joins TRBV19 to TRBJ1-3, with TRBD1 as a possible D gene (6 bases). The CDR3 has 13 amino acids. The ends were cut back, 5 bases at V and 3 bases at J, with 8 bases in the middle. CDR1 is LNHDA, CDR2 SQIVND, per germline (reference sequence). Here the CDR3 reads CASSQGIGNTIYF. The DNA of the CDR3 is TGTGCCAGTAGTCAGGGGATTGGAAACACCATATATTTT.

The chain joins TRBV2 to TRBJ2-1, with TRBD2 matching 7 bases. The CDR3 covers 14 residues. The germline V gene has CDR1 SNHLY and CDR2 FYNNEI. Trimming cost V 7 bases and J 1 base; bases outside gene matches: 4. The CDR3 nucleotides are TGTGCCAGCAAAGCGGGAACTTCCTACAATGAGCAGTTCTTC. As protein: CASKAGTSYNEQFF.

CDR3 nucleotides: TGTGCCAGCAGCTTACAACAGAACACTGAAGCTTTCTTT. Its protein is CASSLQQNTEAFF. This rearrangement joins TRBV7-3 to TRBJ1-1; D is unresolved. Germline values: CDR1 SGHTA, CDR2 FQGTGA. The CDR3 runs to 13 residues. V gave up 2 bases and J gave up 1 base, with 5 bases separating them.

The rearrangement joins TRBV15 to TRBJ2-1, with TRBD1 identical over 7 bases. Germline CDR1 is LNHNV and CDR2 is YYDKDF (reference sequence). Trimming removed 1 base from V and 2 bases from J; junction bases left unmatched: 14. This CDR3 spans 19 amino acids. CDR3 DNA: TGTGCCACCAGCAGAGTGGCAGGGGGTCCAACACTTACCTACAATGAGCAGTTCTTC. Protein sequence: CATSRVAGGPTLTYNEQFF. Looking up the rest from reference TRBV15 and TRBJ2-1 gives the full variable domain: DAMVIQNPRYQVTQFGKPVTLSCSQTLNHNVMYWYQQKSSQAPKLLFHYYDKDFNNEADTPDNFQSRRPNTSFCFLDIRSPGLGDTAMYLCATSRVAGGPTLTYNEQFFGPGTRLTVL.

This chain uses TRBV7-3 with TRBJ2-7; 12 bases agree with TRBD2. The CDR3 sequence is 15 residues long. Germline V gene lookup returns CDR1 SGHTA and CDR2 FQGTGA. Germline trimming cut 1 base from V and 6 bases from J; bases unmatched to any gene: 4. The CDR3 region is CASSLRLAGVSEQYF. DNA of the CDR3: TGTGCCAGCAGCTTAAGACTAGCGGGAGTCTCCGAGCAGTACTTC. Looking up the rest from reference TRBV7-3 and TRBJ2-7 gives the full variable domain: GAGVSQTPSNKVTEKGKYVELRCDPISGHTALYWYRQSLGQGPEFLIYFQGTGAADDSGLPNDRFFAVRPEGSVSTLKIQRTERGDSAVYLCASSLRLAGVSEQYFGPGTRLTVT.

Remarks on this clone: This specimen includes other DNA sequences encoding the same CDR3. V usage is TRBV2 and J usage is TRBJ1-1; D is undetermined. Germline V gene data show CDR1 as SNHLY and CDR2 as FYNNEI. V lost 1 base and J 0 bases, leaving 6 bases between the germline ends. The CDR3 sequence is 14 residues long. CDR3 in amino acids: CASSEVFMNTEAFF. CDR3 nucleotides: TGTGCCAGCAGTGAAGTTTTTATGAACACTGAAGCTTTCTTT.

The rearrangement uses TRBV6-4 and TRBJ2-6, with D hard to call. Germline values: CDR1 MRHNA, CDR2 SNTAGT. CDR3 length: 16 amino acids. The ends were cut back, 2 bases at V and 0 bases at J, with 8 bases in the middle. Written as DNA, the CDR3 is TGTGCCAGCAGTGACAGTGAGAGCTCTGGGGCCAACGTCCTGACTTTC. Protein product: CASSDSESSGANVLTF.

V is TRBV6-1 and J is TRBJ1-4, with TRBD1 matching over 8 bases. Germline CDR1 reads MNHNS; CDR2 reads SASEGT. This CDR3 has 13 residues. Trimming took 2 bases from V and 14 from J; bases not matched to a gene: 7. The CDR3 is CASSEWAYRGLFF. The CDR3 coding sequence is TGTGCCAGCAGTGAATGGGCATACAGGGGGCTGTTTTTT.

The chain uses TRBV19 and TRBJ1-1; possible D gene TRBD1, 5 bases. The V end was cut by 5 bases, the J end by 2 bases, with 12 bases between. Germline lookup yields CDR1 LNHDA and CDR2 SQIVND (reference sequence). The CDR3 contains 14 residues. CDR3 amino acids: CASSPLDTNTEAFF. The DNA for the CDR3 is TGTGCCAGTAGTCCTCTGGACACTAACACTGAAGCTTTCTTT.

Here the CDR3 DNA reads TGTGCCAGCAGTGTGACAGGCTACAATGAGCAGTTCTTC. Encoded protein: CASSVTGYNEQFF. The chain has TRBV2 and TRBJ2-1, with D possibly being TRBD1 (6 bases). Germline CDR1 and CDR2: SNHLY and FYNNEI. The CDR3 extends over 13 amino acids. Trimming left V 4 bases short and J 3 bases short, with 7 bases between.

The V call is TRBV7-2, the J call TRBJ2-3; D perhaps matches TRBD1 (5 bases). Germline lookup yields CDR1 SGHTA and CDR2 FQGNSA. The CDR3 is made up of 14 amino acids. V gave up 5 bases and J gave up 4 bases, with 13 bases separating them. CDR3 sequence reads: CASSPTQTADTQYF. For the CDR3, the DNA is TGTGCCAGCAGCCCAACTCAGACAGCAGATACGCAGTATTTT. Based on the CDR3 plus reference TRBV7-2 and TRBJ2-3, the full variable domain is GAGVSQSPSNKVTEKGKDVELRCDPISGHTALYWYRQSLGQGLEFLIYFQGNSAPDKSGLPSDRFSAERTGGSVSTLTIQRTQQEDSAVYLCASSPTQTADTQYFGPGTRLTVL.

This chain's CDR3 is CASSSRQGVWAKNIQYF. DNA of the CDR3: TGTGCCAGCAGCTCGCGACAGGGAGTTTGGGCCAAAAACATTCAGTACTTC. The J gene is TRBJ2-4, the V gene TRBV21-1; TRBD1 is the table's D call, not checked against the DNA. TRBV21-1 is labeled a pseudogene. This CDR3 is 17 amino acids long.

This chain joins TRBV15 and TRBJ1-1; possibly TRBD1 for D (5 bases). Trimming pared 0 bases from V and 7 bases from J, leaving 12 bases between. CDR1 is LNHNV, CDR2 YYDKDF, per germline (reference sequence). The CDR3 covers 14 residues. The DNA of the CDR3 is TGTGCCACCAGCAGAGATGGGGCTCGCGGTGAAGCTTTCTTT. This sequence encodes CATSRDGARGEAFF.

In this sample, this clone turned up a few times. The sample carries other DNA sequences with the same CDR3. The V gene is TRBV6-5, the J gene TRBJ2-7; 10 bases align to TRBD1. V was pared by 6 bases and J by 0 bases, with 5 bases of the junction left unmatched. CDR1 is MNHEY and CDR2 is SVGAGI in the germline V gene. This CDR3 is 15 amino acids long. CDR3 bases: TGTGCCAGCAGAATGGGACAGGGGCTCTCCTACGAGCAGTACTTC. Its protein is CASRMGQGLSYEQYF.

There are a few counts of this clone. The chain couples TRBV6-5 to TRBJ1-1; TRBD1 is a possible D gene (5 bases). V shed 6 bases and J shed 1 base, with 9 bases lying between them. This CDR3 comprises 13 residues. Germline V gene lookup returns CDR1 MNHEY and CDR2 SVGAGI. As DNA, the CDR3 is TGTGCCAGCAGCCTAGACAGGAACACTGAAGCTTTCTTT. It yields the protein CASSLDRNTEAFF.

The J gene is TRBJ2-7, the V gene TRBV27; 7 positions agree with TRBD1. V lost 9 bases and J lost 0; bases outside the gene matches: 5. The germline CDR1 and CDR2 sequences are MNHEY and SMNVEV (reference sequence). The CDR3 length is 13 residues. CDR3 region: CARENRGSYEQYF. CDR3 in DNA: TGTGCCAGGGAAAACAGGGGCTCCTACGAGCAGTACTTC.

The chain links TRBV15 to TRBJ1-5; D gene unclear. V was shortened by 5 bases and J by 0 bases, with 8 bases between the two germline ends. CDR3 length: 14 residues. Germline-derived CDR1 and CDR2 are LNHNV and YYDKDF (reference sequence). The CDR3 loop is CATSLTDSNQPQHF. The CDR3 nucleotides are TGTGCCACCAGCCTCACAGATAGCAATCAGCCCCAGCATTTT.

About this clone: The same CDR3 arises from other DNA sequences in this sample as well. This chain uses TRBV5-1 with TRBJ2-5; D not certain. From germline, CDR1 is SGHRS and CDR2 YFSETQ. This CDR3 spans 13 amino acids. Deletions cut 0 bases from V and 5 bases from J, with 8 bases between. CDR3 bases: TGCGCCAGCAGCTTGGCGGGTAGGGAGACCCAGTACTTC. It is translated as CASSLAGRETQYF.